This T cell receptor beta chain was recovered during a study of cytomegalovirus exposure and HLA in healthy donors. Concerning this clone: Its cognate antigen is unknown.

This CDR3 contains 11 residues. The V and J ends lost 7 bases and 7 bases respectively, with 10 bases between them. Germline V lookup: CDR1 MNHNS, CDR2 SASEGT. Study-wide results and caveats: Researchers reportedly found TCR beta sequences accurately predicted most subjects' HLA-A and HLA-B alleles. A reported reduction in N-insertions relative to the roughly 640-donor mean was seen in an Asian-associated ancestry cluster in a later analysis.

PCR involved 60 Vbeta and 13 Jbeta primers. Data came from immunoSEQ multiplex PCR; TCRdb stores just in-frame clones and leaves some out. The repertoire has around 130,000 clones, approximately 8.7% of them found once; the top ten carry about 5.5%. The chain joins TRBV6-1 to TRBJ2-5; no definite D call. This clonotype originated in a man aged 35-49 years in good health and CMV-seronegative. The sequenced sample consisted of PBMCs. The CDR3 DNA follows: TGTGCCAGCACCCCGACGGGGACCCAGTACTTC. Its translation: CASTPTGTQYF.